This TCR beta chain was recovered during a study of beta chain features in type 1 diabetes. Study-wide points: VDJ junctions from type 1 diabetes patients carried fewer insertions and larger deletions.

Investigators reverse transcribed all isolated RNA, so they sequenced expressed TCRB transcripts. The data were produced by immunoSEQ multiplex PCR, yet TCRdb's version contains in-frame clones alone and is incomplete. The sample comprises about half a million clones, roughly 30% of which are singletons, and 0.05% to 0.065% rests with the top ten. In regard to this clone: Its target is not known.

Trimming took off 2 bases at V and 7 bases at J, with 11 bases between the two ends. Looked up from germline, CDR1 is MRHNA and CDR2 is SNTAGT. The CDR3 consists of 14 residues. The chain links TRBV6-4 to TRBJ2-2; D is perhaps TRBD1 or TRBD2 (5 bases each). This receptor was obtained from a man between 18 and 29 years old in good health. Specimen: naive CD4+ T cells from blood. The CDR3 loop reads CASSDNLRGGELFF. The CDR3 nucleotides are TGTGCCAGCAGTGACAACCTGAGGGGCGGGGAGCTGTTTTTT.